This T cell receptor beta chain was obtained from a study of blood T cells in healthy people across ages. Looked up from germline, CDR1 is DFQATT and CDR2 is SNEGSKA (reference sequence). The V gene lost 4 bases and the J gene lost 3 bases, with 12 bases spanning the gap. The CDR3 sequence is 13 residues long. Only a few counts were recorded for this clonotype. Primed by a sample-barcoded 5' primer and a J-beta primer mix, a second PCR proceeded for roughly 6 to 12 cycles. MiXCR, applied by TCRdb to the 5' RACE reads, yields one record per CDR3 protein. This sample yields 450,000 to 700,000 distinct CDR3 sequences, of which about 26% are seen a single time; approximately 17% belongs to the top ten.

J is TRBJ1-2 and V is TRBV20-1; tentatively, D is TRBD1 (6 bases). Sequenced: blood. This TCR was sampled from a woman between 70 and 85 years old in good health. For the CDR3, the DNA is TGCAGTGCTACGGAACAGGGCCACTATGGCTACACCTTC. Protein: CSATEQGHYGYTF.